Listed below are T cell receptor beta chains from one sample, sequenced in a study of shared clonotypes between healthy human individuals. The protocol was immunoSEQ multiplex PCR, while the TCRdb copy is restricted to in-frame clones and leaves out a portion. The sample consists of around 2,100,000 clones, roughly 95% of them appearing once. Source material: naive CD8+ T cells sorted from blood. The source of these receptors is a man aged 18 to 35 in good health. The CDR3 runs from the conserved cysteine through the conserved F or W. Each record gives: J gene, D gene, V gene, clone size, CDR3 DNA, CDR3 protein. The D gene is left open where the match is weak. Rows give clone size only sometimes, using once, few, many, or a class for an expanded clone.

j_call: TRBJ2-3
d_call: TRBD2
v_call: TRBV27
clone_size: NA
cdr3_nt: TGTGCCAGCAGCCCTTTGGGGGCGGGAGGCCCAGATACGCAGTATTTT
cdr3_aa: CASSPLGAGGPDTQYF

j_call: TRBJ2-5
d_call: NA
v_call: TRBV9
clone_size: NA
cdr3_nt: TGTGCCAGCAGCGTTGGGCCGGGCGGGGACCAGTACTTC
cdr3_aa: CASSVGPGGDQYF

j_call: TRBJ2-7
d_call: TRBD1
v_call: TRBV28
clone_size: NA
cdr3_nt: TGTGCCAGCAGTTTCGAGCTCGACAGGGGCAACGAGCAGTACTTC
cdr3_aa: CASSFELDRGNEQYF

j_call: TRBJ2-3
d_call: NA
v_call: TRBV4-1
clone_size: NA
cdr3_nt: TGCGCCAGCAGCCAAGATGACTGGAGTGAGGAAGATACGCAGTATTTT
cdr3_aa: CASSQDDWSEEDTQYF

j_call: TRBJ1-1
d_call: TRBD1
v_call: TRBV7-9
clone_size: NA
cdr3_nt: TGTGCCAGCAGCCCAACGGACAGGACGAACACTGAAGCTTTCTTT
cdr3_aa: CASSPTDRTNTEAFF

j_call: TRBJ1-4
d_call: NA
v_call: TRBV29-1
clone_size: NA
cdr3_nt: TGCAGCGCTAGGACAGCTAATGAAAAACTGTTTTTT
cdr3_aa: CSARTANEKLFF

j_call: TRBJ1-1
d_call: NA
v_call: TRBV10-2
clone_size: NA
cdr3_nt: TGCGCCAGCAGTGTATTGGGGGCGGGGAACACTGAAGCTTTCTTT
cdr3_aa: CASSVLGAGNTEAFF

j_call: TRBJ2-2
d_call: NA
v_call: TRBV4-1
clone_size: few
cdr3_nt: TGCGCCAGCAGCCAAATGTCTTCTAACACCGGGGAGCTGTTTTTT
cdr3_aa: CASSQMSSNTGELFF

j_call: TRBJ1-2
d_call: NA
v_call: TRBV11-2
clone_size: NA
cdr3_nt: TGTGCCAGCAGCTTAGATCGGTTAGAAGGGAGGGGCTACACCTTC
cdr3_aa: CASSLDRLEGRGYTF

j_call: TRBJ1-4
d_call: NA
v_call: TRBV7-9
clone_size: NA
cdr3_nt: TGTGCCAGCAGCTTCGTACAGGCGATGGAGGAAAAACTGTTTTTT
cdr3_aa: CASSFVQAMEEKLFF

j_call: TRBJ2-7
d_call: TRBD1
v_call: TRBV2
clone_size: NA
cdr3_nt: TGTGCCAGTGTAGACAGGGAAAGCTCCTACGAGCAGTACTTC
cdr3_aa: CASVDRESSYEQYF

j_call: TRBJ1-1
d_call: TRBD1
v_call: TRBV13
clone_size: once
cdr3_nt: TGTGCCAGCAGGCCGGCAACAGGGGACACTGAAGCTTTCTTT
cdr3_aa: CASRPATGDTEAFF

j_call: TRBJ1-5
d_call: NA
v_call: TRBV19
clone_size: NA
cdr3_nt: TGTGCCAGTAGTATCGGATTTCTTTCCGCTCAGCCCCAGCATTTT
cdr3_aa: CASSIGFLSAQPQHF

j_call: TRBJ1-2
d_call: NA
v_call: TRBV28
clone_size: few
cdr3_nt: TGTGCCAGCAGTCCCGGTGGGGGGTCCCACTATGGCTACACCTTC
cdr3_aa: CASSPGGGSHYGYTF

j_call: TRBJ2-7
d_call: TRBD2
v_call: TRBV7-8
clone_size: NA
cdr3_nt: TGTGCCAGCAGCCCAGGGACTAGCGGGGAAAAACCCTACGAGCAGTACTTC
cdr3_aa: CASSPGTSGEKPYEQYF